These 17 T cell receptor beta chains were all obtained from the same sample, sequenced in a study of cytomegalovirus exposure and HLA in healthy donors. The table came from immunoSEQ multiplex PCR; TCRdb's copy has only in-frame clones and leaves some out. The sample carries 250,000 to 350,000 clones, approximately 86% recorded once. Sample: PBMCs. These receptors were obtained from a woman aged 25-40 years in good health and CMV-seropositive.

This sequence joins TRBV4-3 and TRBJ2-2; D gene unclear. CDR3 length equals 15 residues. Trimming took 0 bases from V and 0 from J, leaving 5 bases between them. CDR1 is LGHNA and CDR2 is YSLEER in the germline V gene. CDR3 sequence: CASSQDSTNTGELFF. CDR3 DNA: TGCGCCAGCAGCCAAGATTCGACGAACACCGGGGAGCTGTTTTTT.

V is TRBV30 and J is TRBJ2-1; 8 bases are a match to TRBD1. The J segment lost 5 bases and the V segment lost 4 bases, leaving 7 bases of the junction unmatched. The CDR3 totals 14 residues. Per the germline V gene, CDR1 is GTSNPN and CDR2 is SVGIG (reference sequence). CDR3 sequence reads: CAWIPGQAHNEQFF. CDR3 sequence (DNA): TGTGCCTGGATTCCGGGACAGGCCCACAATGAGCAGTTCTTC.

This chain uses TRBV7-9 with TRBJ1-6, with D possibly matching TRBD1 (5 bases). The V end lost 4 bases, the J end lost 8 bases, and 21 bases lay between the germline ends. This CDR3 region has 17 residues. Germline V gives CDR1 SEHNR, CDR2 FQNEAQ (reference sequence). CDR3 nucleotide sequence: TGTGCCAGCAGCTCCCGCAGGGAAGGCAGGTCAGATTCACCCCTCCACTTT. Translated, it gives CASSSRREGRSDSPLHF.

This rearrangement joins TRBV5-4 to TRBJ2-7; the D gene is possibly TRBD1 (5 bases). Germline V gene sequence: CDR1 SGHNT, CDR2 YYREEE (reference sequence). V was trimmed by 4 bases and J by 4 bases, leaving 15 bases between them. The length of the CDR3 is 14 residues. The CDR3 DNA is TGTGCCAGCAGCCCGGGTAGGGGTGGGTACGAGCAGTACTTC. Translation gives CASSPGRGGYEQYF. The full variable domain, rest sourced from reference TRBV5-4 and TRBJ2-7, is ETGVTQSPTHLIKTRGQQVTLRCSSQSGHNTVSWYQQALGQGPQFIFQYYREEENGRGNFPPRFSGLQFPNYSSELNVNALELDDSALYLCASSPGRGGYEQYFGPGTRLTVT.

The genes are TRBV27 and TRBJ2-7, with TRBD2 matching 10 bases. Trimming removed 0 bases from V and 3 bases from J; junction bases left unmatched: 2. Germline V CDR1 and CDR2: MNHEY, SMNVEV (reference sequence). The CDR3 covers 15 residues. The CDR3 here is CASSLSSSGGYEQYF. The CDR3 DNA reads as TGTGCCAGCAGTTTATCGTCTAGCGGGGGCTACGAGCAGTACTTC.

The chain combines TRBV11-3 with TRBJ2-2; no reliable D call. Germline CDR1 reads SGHNT; CDR2 reads YENEEA. CDR3 length: 14 amino acids. Trimming shortened V by 3 bases and J by 0 bases, and 5 bases separated the two germline ends. The CDR3 DNA reads as TGTGCCAGCAGCTTTGCCGCGAACACCGGGGAGCTGTTTTTT. Translated: CASSFAANTGELFF.

This clone was detected many times. The chain joins TRBV19 to TRBJ1-5, with a possible D match to TRBD1 (5 bases). CDR1 and CDR2 (germline): LNHDA, SQIVND (reference sequence). V was cut by 1 base and J by 5 bases, with 9 bases left in between. This CDR3 contains 14 residues. Here the CDR3 reads CASSIGTTHQPQHF. CDR3 DNA sequence: TGTGCCAGTAGTATAGGGACAACCCATCAGCCCCAGCATTTT.

The chain is built from TRBV23-1 and TRBJ2-1, with D perhaps TRBD1 (7 bases). TRBV23-1 is flagged as an ORF with uncertain function. V shed 0 bases and J shed 4 bases, with 16 bases lying between them. This CDR3 has 17 residues. The CDR3 nucleotides read TGCGCCAGCAGTCAATCCGTCGAGACAGGGAGGTACAATGAGCAGTTCTTC. Its protein is CASSQSVETGRYNEQFF.

The V and J genes are TRBV30 and TRBJ1-1; no clear D. The CDR3 is 18 amino acids. The germline V gene has CDR1 GTSNPN and CDR2 SVGIG (reference sequence). V lost 0 bases and J 3 bases, leaving 23 bases between the germline ends. The CDR3 loop reads CAWSVKFARGQKDTEAFF. The DNA for the CDR3 is TGTGCCTGGAGTGTTAAGTTCGCCCGAGGGCAGAAAGACACTGAAGCTTTCTTT.

The chain employs TRBV6-5 and TRBJ2-7; the D call may be TRBD1 or TRBD2 (6 bases each). There are 15 residues in the CDR3. Germline V CDR1 and CDR2: MNHEY, SVGAGI. The germline V and J ends were trimmed by 6 bases and 0 bases, with 15 bases remaining between them. The CDR3 loop reads CASRGEDSSSYEQYF. The CDR3 DNA reads as TGTGCCAGCAGGGGGGAGGACAGTAGCTCCTACGAGCAGTACTTC.

V is TRBV2 and J is TRBJ2-2; D possibly corresponds to TRBD1 (6 bases). V was shortened by 6 bases and J by 5 bases, with 10 bases between the two germline ends. Germline V gives CDR1 SNHLY, CDR2 FYNNEI. The length of the CDR3 is 13 residues. The CDR3 here is CASRQGRTGELFF. Here the CDR3 DNA reads TGTGCCAGCAGGCAGGGGAGAACCGGGGAGCTGTTTTTT.

V gene TRBV28 combines with J gene TRBJ1-2, with TRBD1 matching over 8 bases. The CDR3 spans 13 residues. The germline V gene has CDR1 MDHEN and CDR2 SYDVKM. V shed 5 bases and J 6 bases; nucleotides not matched to a gene: 5. CDR3 loop: CASSRNRGDGYTF. The DNA for the CDR3 is TGTGCCAGCAGTAGGAACAGGGGGGATGGCTACACCTTC.

This rearrangement joins TRBV4-3 to TRBJ2-7; D is perhaps TRBD1 or TRBD2 (5 bases each). V was clipped by 4 bases and J by 0 bases, with 13 bases between them. Germline lookup yields CDR1 LGHNA and CDR2 YSLEER. This CDR3 spans 15 amino acids. Written as DNA, the CDR3 is TGCGCCAGCAGCCGGATGAGGGGCAGCTCCTACGAGCAGTACTTC. This sequence encodes CASSRMRGSSYEQYF.

The V gene is TRBV2, the J gene TRBJ1-6; D is ambiguous. Trimming took 0 bases from V and 0 from J, leaving 9 bases between them. Germline V gene sequence: CDR1 SNHLY, CDR2 FYNNEI. CDR3 length equals 17 residues. Written as DNA, the CDR3 is TGTGCCAGCAGTGAAGCGCCGGGTGGCTCCTATAATTCACCCCTCCACTTT. This encodes CASSEAPGGSYNSPLHF.

The genes are TRBV27 and TRBJ2-1; no clear D. CDR1 and CDR2 (germline): MNHEY, SMNVEV (reference sequence). V gave up 5 bases and J gave up 0 bases, with 17 bases separating them. The length of the CDR3 is 17 residues. The CDR3 DNA follows: TGTGCCAGCAGTCGTAGAATGGGTCTGGGCTCCTACAATGAGCAGTTCTTC. Its translation: CASSRRMGLGSYNEQFF.

This chain links TRBV7-3 with TRBJ2-1; 9 positions match TRBD1. This CDR3 region has 16 residues. V lost 3 bases and J lost 8; bases outside the gene matches: 11. The germline gives CDR1 SGHTA, CDR2 FQGTGA. For the CDR3, the DNA is TGTGCCAGCAGCTTGGAGGGGACAGGGTATGGCTATGAGCAGTTCTTC. This codes for CASSLEGTGYGYEQFF.

This CDR3 is CASSFGGSPQETQYF. For the CDR3, the DNA is TGTGCCAGCAGCTTTGGCGGGAGCCCCCAAGAGACCCAGTACTTC. The rearrangement links TRBV7-7 to TRBJ2-5, with 7 bases lining up with TRBD2. This CDR3 comprises 15 residues. The J segment lost 1 base and the V segment lost 3 bases, leaving 5 bases of the junction unmatched. Germline CDR1 SSHAT, CDR2 FNYEAQ (reference sequence). Complete variable domain (other parts from reference TRBV7-7 and TRBJ2-5): GAGVSQSPRYKVTKRGQDVTLRCDPISSHATLYWYQQALGQGPEFLTYFNYEAQPDKSGLPSDRFSAERPEGSISTLTIQRTEQRDSAMYRCASSFGGSPQETQYFGPGTRLLVL.